This TCR beta chain was sequenced during a study of shared clonotypes between healthy human individuals. Per the study methods: Junction-only sequences without quality scores were provided by ImmunoSEQ, so filtering was different. The repertoire was sequenced with immunoSEQ multiplex PCR; TCRdb's copy has only in-frame clones and lacks some. V, J and clone size are taken as reported in that table, and D and trimming were inferred from the DNA itself. The sample carries about 2 million clones, about 95% recorded once. Details on this clone: Other DNA variants within this sample encode the same CDR3.

It was CD45RO-negative cells, positively selected for CCR7, that made up naive CD8 cells, with terminally differentiated effector memory CD45RA+ cells excluded. Only Caucasian adults living in Nashville, Tennessee served as donors. V was pared by 3 bases and J by 2 bases, with 11 bases between. Germline assignment: CDR1 LNHDA and CDR2 SQIVND (reference sequence). The CDR3 consists of 14 residues. The clonotype originates from a man aged 18 to 30 in good health. Material for sequencing was naive CD8+ T cells sorted from blood. The J gene is TRBJ2-7, the V gene TRBV19; a weak D match, TRBD1 (6 bases). CDR3 loop: CASSIPGAPYEQYF. The CDR3 DNA follows: TGTGCCAGTAGTATTCCAGGGGCCCCCTACGAGCAGTACTTC.